This TCR beta chain was retrieved from a study of CD8+CD57+ T cells in acquired aplastic anemia. Study-wide results and limits: Comparison of patients with controls identified roughly 30 shared CD8+ CDR3 sequences.

Regarding this clonotype: Antigen: not known.

The CDR3 is made up of 14 amino acids. The V end lost 0 bases, the J end lost 4 bases, and 8 bases lay between the germline ends. CDR1 is LNHNV, CDR2 YYDKDF, per germline (reference sequence). CDR3 and TCR beta VDJ profiling relied on genomic DNA as the template. TCRdb re-analysed the reads in MiXCR, keeping a single row per CDR3 protein. Among fewer than 100,000 distinct CDR3 sequences listed, less than 60% were seen once. The specimen sequenced was sorted CD4+, CD8+, or CD8+CD57+ T cells (not recorded which) from PBMCs. The V and J genes are TRBV15 and TRBJ2-3, with D tentatively TRBD1 (6 bases). The clonotype comes from a human donor in good health, serving as a control. Written as DNA, the CDR3 is TGTGCCACCAGCAGAGACAGGGGACCAGATACGCAGTATTTT. Translating gives CATSRDRGPDTQYF.